This T cell receptor (beta chain) was identified during a study of CD8 T cells in Susac syndrome. An input of about 0.5 to 1 ug of RNA was subjected to reverse transcription using random hexamers. Multiplex immunoSEQ PCR targeted 54 Vbeta and 13 Jbeta TCR beta segments. TCRdb itself ran the immunoSEQ multiplex PCR reads through MiXCR, one entry per CDR3 protein. Among 400,000 or so distinct CDR3 sequences listed, 75% to 90% were seen once. The multiple sclerosis controls were treatment-naive patients, and their relapsing-remitting disease was stable or active. This receptor was identified in a human donor with multiple sclerosis. The specimen sequenced was CD8+ T cells from PBMCs.

This chain's CDR3 is CASSEYLERRDNEQFF. The DNA of the CDR3 is TGTGCCAGCAGTGAATATCTAGAGAGGAGGGACAATGAGCAGTTCTTC. The chain uses TRBV6-1 and TRBJ2-1; a possible D gene is TRBD2 (6 bases). Germline-derived CDR1 and CDR2 are MNHNS and SASEGT. This CDR3 has 16 amino acids. Trimming took 2 bases from V and 5 from J, leaving 16 bases between them.